The T cell receptor beta chain described here comes from a study of blood T cell repertoires in COVID-19. Authors' processing steps: Counts of nucleated cells, estimated from reference gene primer amplification, were obtained. The table came from immunoSEQ multiplex PCR; TCRdb's copy has only in-frame clones and leaves some out. That table is the source of V, J and clone size, and D and trimming were worked out from the DNA. The sample shows under 200,000 clones, about 80% of them seen only once. V was clipped by 3 bases and J by 4 bases, with 12 bases between them. Looked up from germline, CDR1 is SEHNR and CDR2 is FQNEAQ (reference sequence). There are 15 residues in the CDR3.

Sequences were obtained from peripheral blood. The TCR originated in a man between 65 and 85 years old with active or convalescent COVID-19. V gene TRBV7-9 combines with J gene TRBJ1-4; TRBD1 is a possible D gene (5 bases). The CDR3 DNA sequence: TGTGCCAGCAGCTTGAGTAGGGGCTATAATGAAAAACTGTTTTTT. This gives the protein CASSLSRGYNEKLFF.